The rows below give T cell receptor beta chains drawn from one sample of a study of cytomegalovirus exposure and HLA in healthy donors. The protocol was immunoSEQ multiplex PCR, while the TCRdb copy is restricted to in-frame clones and leaves out a portion. Among fewer than 250,000 clones listed, around 73% were seen once. Source material: PBMCs. These receptors all stem from a male donor in good health and CMV-seronegative. CDR3s include the opening cysteine and the closing phenylalanine or tryptophan. A D gene is named only where the DNA matches it firmly. Clone sizes are given selectively: once, few, many, or a class where the clone is expanded.

CASTSTSGSSYNEQFF	TGTGCCAGCACCTCCACCTCCGGGAGCTCCTACAATGAGCAGTTCTTC	.	TRBV4-2	TRBJ2-1	.
CASSIFGLAGTYNEQFF	TGTGCCAGTAGTATATTTGGACTAGCGGGAACCTACAATGAGCAGTTCTTC	.	TRBV19	TRBJ2-1	TRBD2
CASRGGGDPYEQYF	TGTGCCAGCAGAGGGGGAGGGGACCCCTACGAGCAGTACTTC	.	TRBV28	TRBJ2-7	.
CASSWGTGTRETQYF	TGCGCCAGCAGCTGGGGGACAGGGACGCGAGAGACCCAGTACTTC	.	TRBV5-1	TRBJ2-5	TRBD1
CASSSDRVLGQPQHF	TGTGCCAGCAGCTCGGACAGGGTGTTAGGTCAGCCCCAGCATTTT	.	TRBV7-9	TRBJ1-5	TRBD1
CASSWGAERYTF	TGTGCCAGCAGCTGGGGAGCTGAACGCTACACCTTC	.	TRBV7-9	TRBJ1-2	.
CSVEGPQGLAGFQETQYF	TGCAGCGTTGAAGGGCCCCAGGGACTAGCGGGCTTCCAAGAGACCCAGTACTTC	.	TRBV29-1	TRBJ2-5	TRBD2
CASSGDRYEQYF	TGTGCCAGCAGCGGGGACAGGTACGAGCAGTACTTC	.	TRBV11-2	TRBJ2-7	TRBD1
CASSTDRGETQYF	TGTGCCAGCAGTACGGACAGGGGAGAGACCCAGTACTTC	once	TRBV28	TRBJ2-5	TRBD1
CASSKGLGNNEQFF	TGTGCCAGCAGTAAGGGACTAGGAAACAATGAGCAGTTCTTC	.	TRBV2	TRBJ2-1	TRBD2
CASSSGHPLGEKLFF	TGTGCCAGCAGTTCCGGACATCCCCTGGGAGAAAAACTGTTTTTT	.	TRBV6-5	TRBJ1-4	.
CASSSGSVDYEQYF	TGTGCCAGCAGCTCTGGTTCTGTAGACTACGAGCAGTACTTC	.	TRBV5-4	TRBJ2-7	.
CASSFSLAGGTDTQYF	TGTGCCAGCAGCTTCTCCCTAGCGGGAGGAACAGATACGCAGTATTTT	.	TRBV7-2	TRBJ2-3	TRBD2
CASSPRSYEQYF	TGTGCCAGCAGCCCTCGGTCCTACGAGCAGTACTTC	once	TRBV7-9	TRBJ2-7	.
CASSQLAQAYEQYF	TGCGCCAGCAGCCAATTGGCGCAGGCCTACGAGCAGTACTTC	.	TRBV4-1	TRBJ2-7	.
CASSRRQGSNQPQHF	TGTGCCAGTAGTAGACGACAGGGAAGCAATCAGCCCCAGCATTTT	few	TRBV19	TRBJ1-5	TRBD1
CASSEALQGYQPQHF	TGTGCCAGCAGTGAAGCGCTACAGGGTTACCAGCCCCAGCATTTT	.	TRBV6-1	TRBJ1-5	.
CASSYSTWSSGNTIYF	TGTGCCAGCAGTTACTCTACATGGAGCTCTGGAAACACCATATATTTT	.	TRBV6-5	TRBJ1-3	.
CASGRFTDTQYF	TGTGCGAGCGGGAGGTTCACAGATACGCAGTATTTT	.	TRBV27	TRBJ2-3	TRBD2
CAWRVGSYERYF	TGTGCCTGGAGAGTAGGCAGCTACGAGCGGTACTTC	.	TRBV30	TRBJ2-7	.
CASSAGRPGGSPLHF	TGTGCCAGCAGCGCCGGGCGACCCGGAGGTTCACCCCTCCACTTT	.	TRBV7-2	TRBJ1-6	.
CASSLELAGGTDTQYF	TGTGCCAGCAGCTTGGAACTAGCGGGGGGCACAGATACGCAGTATTTT	.	TRBV5-6	TRBJ2-3	TRBD2
CASRTLPGPSSGTGELFF	TGTGCCAGTAGGACACTCCCCGGGCCATCTAGCGGCACCGGGGAGCTGTTTTTT	.	TRBV19	TRBJ2-2	TRBD2
CASSLEVRVTDQETQYF	TGTGCCAGCAGCTTAGAGGTCCGGGTAACGGACCAAGAGACCCAGTACTTC	.	TRBV7-9	TRBJ2-5	.
CASSLLAGTEAFF	TGTGCCAGCAGCTTATTGGCCGGGACAGAAGCTTTCTTT	.	TRBV7-9	TRBJ1-1	.
CASTHLRDTGSTEAFF	TGTGCCAGTACCCATCTGAGGGACACCGGATCCACTGAAGCTTTCTTT	.	TRBV19	TRBJ1-1	.
CASSLSGSSYNEQFF	TGTGCCAGCAGCCTTAGCGGGAGCTCCTACAATGAGCAGTTCTTC	.	TRBV11-3	TRBJ2-1	TRBD2